The clone carrying this T cell receptor beta chain showed up just a few times. Its target is not known. The study's findings and limits: Greatest tumor Treg TCR overlap was with tumor naive CD4+ cells.

V was cut by 7 bases and J by 0 bases, with 13 bases left in between. The length of the CDR3 is 15 residues. Looked up from germline, CDR1 is MNHNS and CDR2 is SASEGT. CD25-based Treg depletion was applied to purified naive CD4+ T cells. Semi-nested PCR with Nested Universal Primer A followed constant-region reverse priming of full-length variable regions. Using its own MiXCR run on the 5' RACE reads, TCRdb lists one record per CDR3 protein. The sample yields 55,000 to 75,000 distinct CDR3 sequences, about 31% seen once. The origin of this receptor is a female donor with breast cancer. Sequencing input: tumor-infiltrating naive CD4+ T cells sorted from the breast tumor. Subset indicated: naive CD4+ T cells, CD4+CD45RA+CD25-. The rearrangement joins TRBV6-1 to TRBJ1-5, with no clear D. CDR3 in DNA: TGTGCCAGCATTGGGAAGAGATATAGCAATCAGCCCCAGCATTTT. Translated: CASIGKRYSNQPQHF.